Included here is one T cell receptor beta chain sequence, with context. TCRdb used MiXCR to reprocess the PCR reads, holding one entry per CDR3 protein. The sample gives approximately 550,000 distinct CDR3 sequences, 25% of which show up once; roughly 0.77% is in the top ten. CDR3 length: 14 amino acids. From germline, CDR1 is LGHDT and CDR2 YNNKEL (reference sequence). Between the trimmed V and J ends, which lost 0 bases and 15 bases, there was a span of 18 bases. This sample stems from a study of molecular identifiers for immune sequencing clone quantification. Study-level information: RNA from approximately 20,000 or 98,000 naive CD8 cells was split five ways in replicates, with four sequenced.

The chain carries TRBV3-1 and TRBJ2-1; D remains unclear. This TCR came from a human donor in good health. Some libraries in this study had Jurkat cell RNA spiked in. The sample comprised naive CD8+ T cells from blood, with Jurkat cell RNA spiked in. Regarding subset: FACS-sorted CD8+CD4-CCR7+CD45RA+ naive T cells. As DNA, the CDR3 is TGTGCCAGCAGCCAAGATTTTGGAAACAATGCGCCGTTCTTC. Translated, it gives CASSQDFGNNAPFF.